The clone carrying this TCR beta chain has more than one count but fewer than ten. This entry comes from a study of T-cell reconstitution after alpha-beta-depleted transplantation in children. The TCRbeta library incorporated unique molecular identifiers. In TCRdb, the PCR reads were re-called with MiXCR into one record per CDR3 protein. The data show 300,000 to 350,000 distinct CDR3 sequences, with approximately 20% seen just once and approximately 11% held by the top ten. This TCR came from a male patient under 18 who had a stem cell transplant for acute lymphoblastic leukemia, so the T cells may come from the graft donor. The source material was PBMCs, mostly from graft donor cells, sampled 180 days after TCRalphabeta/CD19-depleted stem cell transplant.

The CDR3 DNA is TGCGCCAGCAAACCGACAGGGGAGGGAAACACCATATATTTT. Translation gives CASKPTGEGNTIYF. The gene calls are TRBV10-2 and TRBJ1-3, with 8 positions matching TRBD1. Trimming removed 7 bases from V and 4 bases from J; junction bases left unmatched: 6. The CDR3 contains 14 residues. Per the germline V gene, CDR1 is WSHSY and CDR2 is SAAADI.